Listed below are T cell receptor beta chains from one sample, sequenced in a study of regulatory T cells in long-lasting Graves disease. TCRdb processed the multiplex PCR reads anew with MiXCR; each CDR3 protein has one entry. The table has some 460,000 distinct CDR3 sequences, roughly 15% seen once; the top ten hold more than 10%. These data also featured in a second study, about T cells in Graves' hyperthyroidism and ophthalmopathy.

The sample here was peripheral blood mononuclear cells (PBMCs), taken at new diagnosis, from a patient treated with antithyroid drugs. The receptor set was obtained from a man between 35 and 55 years old with Graves disease. The conserved cysteine and the conserved F or W are not part of the CDR3 here. The D gene is left open where the match is weak.

j_gene: TRBJ1-1
d_gene: NA
v_gene: TRBV14
CDR3aa: ASSHRELRAEAF

j_gene: TRBJ2-2
d_gene: NA
v_gene: TRBV7-3
CDR3aa: ASSTDFSAGELF

j_gene: TRBJ2-7
d_gene: TRBD2
v_gene: TRBV28
CDR3aa: ASRTSSGTYEQY

j_gene: TRBJ2-1
d_gene: TRBD2
v_gene: TRBV11-2
CDR3aa: ASSLGGTSGINEQF

j_gene: TRBJ2-3
d_gene: TRBD2
v_gene: TRBV7-3
CDR3aa: ASSLNSGRAGDTQY

j_gene: TRBJ2-1
d_gene: NA
v_gene: TRBV7-2
CDR3aa: ASSLRTVPSYNERF

j_gene: TRBJ2-2
d_gene: NA
v_gene: TRBV20-1
CDR3aa: SARDLGLENTGELF

j_gene: TRBJ2-7
d_gene: NA
v_gene: TRBV11-2
CDR3aa: ASSQQAVGELY

j_gene: TRBJ2-7
d_gene: NA
v_gene: TRBV7-9
CDR3aa: ASSLRQGRYEQY

j_gene: TRBJ2-1
d_gene: TRBD2
v_gene: TRBV20-1
CDR3aa: SARPGLAAEREQF

j_gene: TRBJ2-2
d_gene: TRBD2
v_gene: TRBV9
CDR3aa: ASSATDSGTNTGELF

j_gene: TRBJ2-3
d_gene: NA
v_gene: TRBV25-1
CDR3aa: ASSDVGSTDTQY

j_gene: TRBJ2-7
d_gene: TRBD1
v_gene: TRBV11-2
CDR3aa: ASSLFRGQIYEQY

j_gene: TRBJ2-5
d_gene: NA
v_gene: TRBV11-2
CDR3aa: ASSSSFETQY

j_gene: TRBJ2-2
d_gene: NA
v_gene: TRBV6-1
CDR3aa: ASKGGGLRNTGELF

j_gene: TRBJ1-2
d_gene: NA
v_gene: TRBV30
CDR3aa: AWRYGTSGGYT

j_gene: TRBJ1-3
d_gene: NA
v_gene: TRBV6-5
CDR3aa: ASSYFSAFSGNTIY

j_gene: TRBJ2-7
d_gene: NA
v_gene: TRBV6-9
CDR3aa: ASSSTRDASYEQY

j_gene: TRBJ2-7
d_gene: TRBD1
v_gene: TRBV5-1
CDR3aa: ASNGQGFYEQY

j_gene: TRBJ2-3
d_gene: TRBD2
v_gene: TRBV7-2
CDR3aa: ASSEASGTRGDTQY

j_gene: TRBJ2-7
d_gene: NA
v_gene: TRBV24-1
CDR3aa: ATSDYYEQY

j_gene: TRBJ2-7
d_gene: TRBD1
v_gene: TRBV6-2/TRBV6-3
CDR3aa: ASSYSGQGFSEQY

j_gene: TRBJ1-5
d_gene: NA
v_gene: TRBV19
CDR3aa: ATEGRLGQPQH

j_gene: TRBJ2-1
d_gene: NA
v_gene: TRBV3-1
CDR3aa: ASSPGTGRF

j_gene: TRBJ2-7
d_gene: NA
v_gene: TRBV5-1
CDR3aa: ASSLVLTGITYEQY

j_gene: TRBJ2-2
d_gene: TRBD2
v_gene: TRBV20-1
CDR3aa: SALGLAGVSTGELF

j_gene: TRBJ2-3
d_gene: NA
v_gene: TRBV28
CDR3aa: ASSSGVGTDTQY

j_gene: TRBJ2-7
d_gene: NA
v_gene: TRBV27
CDR3aa: ASSLSLGLGYEQY

j_gene: TRBJ2-1
d_gene: NA
v_gene: TRBV29-1
CDR3aa: SGAGTSDDEQF

j_gene: TRBJ2-7
d_gene: TRBD1
v_gene: TRBV30
CDR3aa: AWGSGTGSYEQY

j_gene: TRBJ2-2
d_gene: NA
v_gene: TRBV7-3
CDR3aa: ASSLSVGGNTGELF

j_gene: TRBJ2-7
d_gene: TRBD1
v_gene: TRBV7-9
CDR3aa: ASTPGQVGYEQY

j_gene: TRBJ2-6
d_gene: NA
v_gene: TRBV2
CDR3aa: ASLSRVSGANVLT

j_gene: TRBJ2-5
d_gene: NA
v_gene: TRBV4-2
CDR3aa: ASSQDVAETQY

j_gene: TRBJ1-6
d_gene: TRBD1
v_gene: TRBV7-2
CDR3aa: ASSKLTGGASPLH

j_gene: TRBJ2-7
d_gene: NA
v_gene: TRBV20-1
CDR3aa: SANFRRRLSYEQY

j_gene: TRBJ2-1
d_gene: TRBD2
v_gene: TRBV28
CDR3aa: ASSPTSGRWAEQF

j_gene: TRBJ2-2
d_gene: TRBD2
v_gene: TRBV12-3/TRBV12-4
CDR3aa: ASSPTSGRTNGELF

j_gene: TRBJ2-7
d_gene: NA
v_gene: TRBV28
CDR3aa: ASRRQNSSYEQY

j_gene: TRBJ2-4
d_gene: TRBD2
v_gene: TRBV28
CDR3aa: ASSSSGRGAKNIQY